This TCR beta chain was recorded in a study of shared clonotypes between healthy human individuals. Naive CD8 isolation took CD45RO-negative cells positively selected for CCR7 and excluded terminally differentiated effector memory CD45RA+ cells. Each donor was a Caucasian adult residing in Nashville, Tennessee. Study-level points and caveats: The four-donor shared clonotypes exceeded non-shared clonotypes in generation probability, with non-shared ones scoring lower.

Trimming pared 7 bases from V and 3 bases from J, leaving 13 bases between. The CDR3 covers 13 residues. Germline V gives CDR1 SGHTA, CDR2 FQGNSA. Some clones are missing from TCRdb's copy, which holds only in-frame ones; the method was immunoSEQ multiplex PCR. Of about 820,000 clones in the sample, more than 85% are singletons; the top ten hold 20% to 30%. For this clone: The antigen remains undetermined.

What was sequenced was naive CD8+ T cells sorted from blood. J is TRBJ2-7 and V is TRBV7-2, with unresolved D. The clonotype originates from a man aged 25 to 40 in good health. CDR3 sequence reads: CASTLDLDYEQYF. Here the CDR3 DNA reads TGTGCCAGCACCCTCGACCTGGACTACGAGCAGTACTTC.